Below, 20 T cell receptor beta chains from the same sample are listed, as sequenced in a study of human CD8 memory T cell subsets. UMI-labeled 5' RACE generated the TCR beta libraries. After re-calling the 5' RACE reads, TCRdb lists one entry per CDR3 protein, DNA absent. The sample totals 15,000 to 20,000 distinct CDR3 sequences. Material: CD8+ stem-like memory T cells (TSCM and TCM) sorted from PBMCs. Regarding subset: stem-like memory CD8 T cells (TSTEM), CCR7+ PD-1- TIGIT-. All receptors derive from a human donor in good health.

The V gene is TRBV6-6, the J gene TRBJ2-3. The CDR3 has 13 amino acids. In germline, CDR1 is MNHNY, CDR2 SVGAGI (reference sequence). CDR3: CASSYLFGDTQYF.

This chain joins TRBV29-1 and TRBJ2-5; TCRdb returns TRBD2, unconfirmable since there is no DNA. Germline assignment: CDR1 SQVTM and CDR2 ANQGSEA. This CDR3 has 16 amino acids. This CDR3 is CSVEWLAGITGETQYF. The full variable domain, its missing parts supplied by reference TRBV29-1 and TRBJ2-5, is SAVISQKPSRDICQRGTSLTIQCQVDSQVTMMFWYRQQPGQSLTLIATANQGSEATYESGFVIDKFPISRPNLTFSTLTVSNMSPEDSSIYLCSVEWLAGITGETQYFGPGTRLLVL.

The gene calls are TRBV28 and TRBJ1-2; there is no DNA to check the TCRdb D call of TRBD1. The germline V gene encodes CDR1 MDHEN and CDR2 SYDVKM. This CDR3 region has 15 residues. CDR3 sequence: CASKQPGQGARGYTF.

The chain links TRBV24-1 to TRBJ2-3; TCRdb lists TRBD2, though no DNA is available to test this call. CDR1 KGHDR and CDR2 SFDVKD come from the germline V gene. CDR3 length: 15 residues. CDR3 sequence reads: CATSDLTSDTDTQYF.

The CDR3: CASSQDRTSDYNEQFF. The V and J genes are TRBV4-3 and TRBJ2-1; TCRdb calls TRBD2, which cannot be checked without DNA. Per the germline V gene, CDR1 is LGHNA and CDR2 is YSLEER. The CDR3 has 16 amino acids.

Judged by frequency, this clonotype is medium-sized. The CDR3 loop reads CASSQDGLAGETQYF. This chain uses TRBV3-1 with TRBJ2-5; TCRdb designates TRBD2, a call that cannot be tested without DNA. Germline V gives CDR1 LGHDT, CDR2 YNNKEL (reference sequence). The CDR3 has 15 residues.

The V gene is TRBV12-3 or TRBV12-4, the J gene TRBJ2-3; the D gene TCRdb calls, TRBD1, cannot be checked with no DNA. The CDR3 is 17 residues long. CDR3 sequence reads: CASSLGGWGARTDTQYF.

The chain recombines TRBV28 with TRBJ2-5; the D call from TCRdb, TRBD1, cannot be confirmed without DNA. From germline, CDR1 is MDHEN and CDR2 SYDVKM. CDR3 length equals 14 residues. The chain's CDR3 is CASSSDRNQETQYF.

The V gene is TRBV30, the J gene TRBJ2-7; TCRdb's D call, TRBD2, is unchecked because there is no DNA. The CDR3 is 15 residues long. Germline V gene data show CDR1 as GTSNPN and CDR2 as SVGIG (reference sequence). CDR3 region: CAWSPLSSGPLEQYF.

This clonotype is labeled large based on frequency. This chain joins TRBV29-1 and TRBJ1-3; TCRdb returns TRBD1, unconfirmable since there is no DNA. Germline values: CDR1 SQVTM, CDR2 ANQGSEA. The CDR3 consists of 15 residues. CDR3 in amino acids: CSVISGGGSGNTIYF.

The rearrangement joins TRBV6-1 to TRBJ1-5; the TCRdb call, TRBD1, lacks DNA for checking. Germline CDR1 and CDR2: MNHNS and SASEGT. The CDR3 covers 14 residues. This chain's CDR3 is CASKYRQSNQPQHF.

The rearrangement uses TRBV4-1 and TRBJ1-1; the D call of TRBD1 rests on TCRdb alone, since no DNA is present to check it. This CDR3 is 15 amino acids long. Looked up from germline, CDR1 is MGHRA and CDR2 is YSYEKL. The CDR3 loop is CASSQGRDRGTEAFF.

The chain has TRBV7-8 and TRBJ2-2. Germline V gene sequence: CDR1 SGHVS, CDR2 FQNEAQ. The CDR3 is made up of 15 amino acids. The chain's CDR3 is CASTKRQENTGELFF.

The rearrangement uses TRBV11-2 and TRBJ2-1. Germline V CDR1 and CDR2: SGHAT, FQNNGV. This CDR3 has 13 residues. The chain's CDR3 is CASSYLYNNEQFF.

The CDR3 sequence is CASSYSGSGSDTQYF. The chain combines TRBV6-6 with TRBJ2-3; without DNA, the TCRdb call of TRBD2 cannot be checked. Looked up from germline, CDR1 is MNHNY and CDR2 is SVGAGI (reference sequence). CDR3 length: 15 residues.

V and J are TRBV7-9 and TRBJ1-1; TCRdb picks TRBD1, but there is no DNA to check that call. The CDR3 runs to 14 residues. Per the germline V gene, CDR1 is SEHNR and CDR2 is FQNEAQ (reference sequence). CDR3 protein: CASSASNRGRYAFF.

Measured by frequency, this clonotype is medium-sized (0.01 to 0.1%). J is TRBJ1-1 and V is TRBV11-2. The CDR3 is 14 amino acids. Germline values: CDR1 SGHAT, CDR2 FQNNGV. The CDR3 sequence is CASSLSGPNTEAFF.

This chain links TRBV7-9 with TRBJ1-1; with no DNA, the TCRdb D assignment of TRBD1 cannot be verified. The CDR3 is 13 amino acids. Germline V CDR1 and CDR2: SEHNR, FQNEAQ (reference sequence). The CDR3 region is CASSTGQDTEAFF.

V and J are TRBV11-2 and TRBJ2-1; the TCRdb call, TRBD2, lacks DNA for checking. The CDR3 extends over 15 amino acids. Germline V lookup: CDR1 SGHAT, CDR2 FQNNGV. The CDR3 reads CASSLESGADNEQFF.

This chain uses TRBV4-3 with TRBJ2-1; there is no DNA to check the TCRdb D call of TRBD2. Germline CDR1 is LGHNA and CDR2 is YSLEER. The CDR3 loop spans 15 amino acids. This CDR3 reads CASSQDGTTDNEQFF.